Below are 27 T cell receptor beta chains sequenced from a single sample in a study of identical twins (dated by TCRdb to between 2015 and 2016). Libraries were prepared through 5' RACE. TCRdb shows the sequencer as Illumina HiSeq 2000. In-frame beta chains were kept once TCRdb had trimmed the public reads at Q25 with fastp and called clones with MiXCR. Identical CDR3 proteins give one entry, which carries the most common genes and DNA. The sample table records about 150,000 distinct CDR3 sequences; roughly 3.5% of these occur just once. Of the sample, around 8.1% is held by the ten largest clones. Material for sequencing was memory T cells sorted from blood. In the paper's terms, the cell subset or site label means: CD45RO+ enriched T cells. These receptor sequences come from a man aged 18 to 35 in good health.

The table lists this clonotype with many counts. The chain joins TRBV20-1 to TRBJ1-2, with D possibly matching TRBD1 (6 bases). Germline V lookup: CDR1 DFQATT, CDR2 SNEGSKA (reference sequence). This CDR3 contains 15 residues. V dropped 3 bases and J dropped 3 bases, with 17 bases sitting between them. DNA of the CDR3: TGCAGTGCTAGGCGGGGGCAGGACTATCACTATGGCTACACCTTC. Its translation is CSARRGQDYHYGYTF.

This clonotype has ten or more counts. In DNA form, the CDR3 reads TGCAGTGCACGCCGGGAACCTTTTAATGAGCAGTTCTTC. Translating gives CSARREPFNEQFF. The chain carries TRBV20-1 and TRBJ2-1, with D maybe TRBD2 (5 bases). This CDR3 contains 13 residues. From germline, CDR1 is DFQATT and CDR2 SNEGSKA (reference sequence). The ends were cut back, 6 bases at V and 7 bases at J, with 16 bases in the middle.

Many counts were recorded for this clonotype. This chain uses TRBV6-2 or TRBV6-3 with TRBJ2-1; 7 bases align to TRBD2. The CDR3 runs 14 residues. Germline trimming cut 4 bases from V and 5 bases from J; bases unmatched to any gene: 5. Germline V gene data show CDR1 as MNHEY and CDR2 as SVGEGT. In DNA, the CDR3 is TGTGCCAGCAGTTTGCGGGAGAGCCACAATGAGCAGTTCTTC. Its translation is CASSLRESHNEQFF.

This clonotype was seen ten or more times. V is TRBV12-3 or TRBV12-4 and J is TRBJ1-5, with TRBD1 as a possible D gene (5 bases). With 7 bases removed from V and 7 bases from J, the gap between germline ends came to 17 bases. CDR3 length: 14 amino acids. The DNA of the CDR3 is TGTGCCAGCAACCTCCAGGGCACCCAACAGCCCCAGCATTTT. Translation: CASNLQGTQQPQHF.

The CDR3 sequence: CASSLYFGGTQETQYF. The CDR3 coding sequence is TGTGCCAGCAGCTTATATTTCGGGGGGACACAAGAGACCCAGTACTTC. V is TRBV7-9 and J is TRBJ2-5; D might be TRBD2 (7 bases). This CDR3 is built from 16 residues. Trimming pared 2 bases from V and 2 bases from J, leaving 15 bases between. Germline CDR1 is SEHNR and CDR2 is FQNEAQ (reference sequence).

This clonotype appeared many times. V is TRBV5-1 and J is TRBJ2-1; possible D gene TRBD1, 5 bases. The length of the CDR3 is 17 residues. V lost 0 bases and J 6 bases, leaving 19 bases between the germline ends. Per germline, CDR1 SGHRS and CDR2 YFSETQ. CDR3 sequence (DNA): TGCGCCAGCAGCTTGGCCCGTGACTTGGGGCCCGGCAATGAGCAGTTCTTC. It codes for CASSLARDLGPGNEQFF.

This clonotype was counted at least ten times. This rearrangement joins TRBV12-3 or TRBV12-4 to TRBJ2-1; no clear D. The V and J ends lost 8 bases and 6 bases respectively, with 14 bases between them. The CDR3 has 13 amino acids. The CDR3 DNA follows: TGTGCCAGCGGAGACTCCATGGGCAATGAGCAGTTCTTC. Translated: CASGDSMGNEQFF.

This clonotype was seen repeatedly, ten times or more. This sequence joins TRBV3-1 and TRBJ1-1, with TRBD1 matching over 7 bases. V lost 2 bases, J lost 6 bases, and 6 bases stayed unmatched. This CDR3 is 14 amino acids long. CDR1 and CDR2 from the germline V gene are LGHDT and YNNKEL (reference sequence). CDR3: CASSQLQGIAEAFF. The CDR3 bases are TGTGCCAGCAGCCAACTACAGGGGATAGCTGAAGCTTTCTTT.

V is TRBV20-1 and J is TRBJ2-6; no clear D gene. Germline CDR1 and CDR2: DFQATT and SNEGSKA (reference sequence). V dropped 1 base and J dropped 0 bases, with 10 bases sitting between them. This CDR3 is 16 amino acids long. The CDR3 loop reads CSARVAVNSGANVLTF. The CDR3 coding sequence is TGCAGTGCTAGAGTAGCAGTCAACTCTGGGGCCAACGTCCTGACTTTC.

This chain links TRBV6-2 or TRBV6-3 with TRBJ1-1; D not resolved. Germline V lookup: CDR1 MNHEY, CDR2 SVGEGT. There are 17 residues in the CDR3. The V end lost 7 bases, the J end lost 0 bases, and 21 bases lay between the germline ends. The CDR3 coding sequence is TGTGCCAGCAACCATCTTCGAGGAGCACCTATGAACACTGAAGCTTTCTTT. Its translation: CASNHLRGAPMNTEAFF.

This clonotype was seen ten or more times. The CDR3 bases are TGTGCCAGCAGCTTAGTTCCATTCTCTGGAAACACCATATATTTT. Translating gives CASSLVPFSGNTIYF. The rearrangement uses TRBV7-2 and TRBJ1-3; D unclear. Trimming took off 1 base at V and 0 bases at J, with 7 bases between the two ends. Germline-derived CDR1 and CDR2 are SGHTA and FQGNSA. CDR3 size: 15 residues.

The sample holds many counts of this clonotype. The chain uses TRBV6-5 and TRBJ1-2, with D maybe TRBD1 (5 bases). The CDR3 spans 14 residues. Trimming removed 2 bases from V and 7 bases from J, with 14 bases in between. The germline CDR1 and CDR2 sequences are MNHEY and SVGAGI. The CDR3 nucleotides read TGTGCCAGCAGTTACCAGGGACTTGGGTCTGGCTACACCTTC. Residues: CASSYQGLGSGYTF.

This clonotype was counted many times. The chain recombines TRBV18 with TRBJ2-3; a possible D gene is TRBD2 (5 bases). Germline V CDR1 and CDR2: KGHSH, LQKENI. The V end was cut by 3 bases, the J end by 2 bases, with 21 bases between. This CDR3 comprises 18 residues. CDR3 amino acids: CASSPSLSASPPTDTQYF. The CDR3 DNA follows: TGTGCCAGCTCACCCAGTCTTAGCGCATCCCCACCCACAGATACGCAGTATTTT. Full variable domain (remainder filled in from reference TRBV18 and TRBJ2-3): NAGVMQNPRHLVRRRGQEARLRCSPMKGHSHVYWYRQLPEEGLKFMVYLQKENIIDESGMPKERFSAEFPKEGPSILRIQQVVRGDSAAYFCASSPSLSASPPTDTQYFGPGTRLTVL.

Many counts were recorded for this clonotype. V and J are TRBV10-3 and TRBJ2-7; TRBD1 matches at 8 bases. The CDR3 runs to 13 residues. Germline lookup yields CDR1 ENHRY and CDR2 SYGVKD. With V trimmed by 3 bases and J by 5 bases, 3 bases remained unmatched. CDR3 in amino acids: CAISDSTGDEQYF. DNA for the CDR3: TGTGCCATCAGTGATTCGACAGGGGACGAGCAGTACTTC.

Ten or more counts support this clonotype. This chain joins TRBV20-1 and TRBJ2-5, with 7 bases that match TRBD1. V was pared by 6 bases and J by 1 base, with 8 bases of the junction left unmatched. Germline values: CDR1 DFQATT, CDR2 SNEGSKA (reference sequence). This CDR3 has 14 residues. Written as DNA, the CDR3 is TGCAGTGCAACACAAGGGACAGCCCAAGAGACCCAGTACTTC. The encoded protein is CSATQGTAQETQYF.

This clonotype was detected only a few times. The rearrangement links TRBV20-1 to TRBJ2-2; 8 bases map to TRBD2. The CDR3 is 14 amino acids. CDR1 is DFQATT and CDR2 is SNEGSKA in the germline V gene (reference sequence). The ends lost 3 bases at V and 4 bases at J; junction bases unmatched: 4. As DNA, the CDR3 is TGCAGTGCTAGTTTAGCGGGGATCACCGGGGAGCTGTTTTTT. Its protein is CSASLAGITGELFF.

This clonotype was detected many times. The chain couples TRBV15 to TRBJ1-1, with D perhaps matching TRBD1 (6 bases). The V gene's germline CDR1 is LNHNV and CDR2 YYDKDF (reference sequence). CDR3 length: 14 residues. Trimming pared 0 bases from V and 4 bases from J, leaving 9 bases between. The CDR3 DNA reads TGTGCCACCAGCAGAGATCAAGGGGGCACTGAAGCTTTCTTT. Translated: CATSRDQGGTEAFF.

This clonotype was detected many times. The chain links TRBV10-3 to TRBJ2-1; 11 bases are a match to TRBD2. CDR3 length equals 14 residues. After removal of 6 bases from V and 4 bases from J, the junction contained 2 bases not matched to a gene. The V gene's germline CDR1 is ENHRY and CDR2 SYGVKD. This chain's CDR3 is CAISGTSGYNEQFF. CDR3 in DNA: TGTGCCATCAGCGGGACTAGCGGATACAATGAGCAGTTCTTC.

The table lists this clonotype with many counts. The chain couples TRBV6-5 to TRBJ2-1; D perhaps matches TRBD2 (6 bases). Trimming pared 8 bases from V and 9 bases from J, leaving 14 bases between. Germline CDR1 MNHEY, CDR2 SVGAGI. The CDR3 loop spans 12 amino acids. DNA for the CDR3: TGTGCCAGCCTAAACTGGGACTTTGAGCAGTTCTTC. This gives the protein CASLNWDFEQFF.

This clonotype appeared many times. The V and J genes are TRBV14 and TRBJ2-6, with D unclear. V was shortened by 1 base and J by 2 bases, with 6 bases between the two germline ends. CDR3 length equals 15 residues. Germline V gene sequence: CDR1 SGHDN, CDR2 FVKESK. This chain's CDR3 is CASSQGWAGANVLTF. DNA of the CDR3: TGTGCCAGCAGCCAAGGTTGGGCTGGGGCCAACGTCCTGACTTTC.

This clonotype showed up many times. CDR3 DNA sequence: TGTGCTAGTCTAGGCCAGGGGGAGCGGGAGTACGAGCAGTACGTC. It codes for CASLGQGEREYEQYV. The genes are TRBV12-5 and TRBJ2-7; weak D call: TRBD2 (8 bases). The V and J ends lost 8 bases and 4 bases respectively, with 21 bases between them. The CDR3 is 15 residues long. Germline V gene sequence: CDR1 LGHNT, CDR2 FRNRAP.

Ten or more counts support this clonotype. The chain uses TRBV5-5 and TRBJ2-2, with D perhaps matching TRBD1 or TRBD2 (6 bases each). The length of the CDR3 is 16 residues. Deletions cut 4 bases from V and 1 base from J, with 14 bases between. CDR1 and CDR2 from the germline V gene are SGHKS and YYEKEE (reference sequence). For the CDR3, the DNA is TGTGCCAGCAGCCCCCGAGGGGGGTTGAACACCGGGGAGCTGTTTTTT. It yields the protein CASSPRGGLNTGELFF.

Many counts were recorded for this clonotype. This chain joins TRBV6-4 and TRBJ2-6; tentative D call: TRBD1 (6 bases). The V end was cut by 8 bases, the J end by 1 base, with 15 bases between. CDR1 is MRHNA and CDR2 is SNTAGT in the germline V gene. The CDR3 is made up of 16 amino acids. This chain's CDR3 is CASSRDIRSGANVLTF. The CDR3 nucleotides are TGTGCCAGCTCCCGGGACATAAGGTCTGGGGCCAACGTCCTGACTTTC.

This clonotype was counted many times. The chain combines TRBV11-2 with TRBJ1-2; D is unresolved. V lost 5 bases and J 4 bases, leaving 14 bases between the germline ends. From germline, CDR1 is SGHAT and CDR2 FQNNGV. The CDR3 runs to 14 residues. The CDR3 is CASSPVSSAYGYTF. In nucleotides, the CDR3 is TGTGCCAGCAGCCCCGTGAGTTCCGCCTATGGCTACACCTTC. Variable domain in full (rest from reference TRBV11-2 and TRBJ1-2): EAGVAQSPRYKIIEKRQSVAFWCNPISGHATLYWYQQILGQGPKLLIQFQNNGVVDDSQLPKDRFSAERLKGVDSTLKIQPAKLEDSAVYLCASSPVSSAYGYTFGSGTRLTVV.

This clonotype has ten or more counts. This rearrangement joins TRBV24-1 to TRBJ1-2; D remains unclear. The CDR3 covers 11 residues. V was cut by 4 bases and J by 7 bases, with 6 bases left in between. Germline CDR1 reads KGHDR; CDR2 reads SFDVKD. CDR3 sequence: CATSDPVGYTF. The CDR3 DNA follows: TGTGCCACCAGTGACCCGGTTGGCTACACCTTC.

This clonotype was seen ten or more times. V usage is TRBV5-1 and J usage is TRBJ1-4; D possibly corresponds to TRBD1 (6 bases). In germline, CDR1 is SGHRS, CDR2 YFSETQ. The CDR3 contains 14 residues. Between the trimmed V and J ends, which lost 4 bases and 5 bases, there was a span of 12 bases. The CDR3 DNA sequence: TGCGCCAGCAGCAGGGACATCCAAAATGAAAAACTGTTTTTT. Translating it yields CASSRDIQNEKLFF.

There are many counts of this clonotype. This chain links TRBV12-3 or TRBV12-4 with TRBJ1-1, with TRBD1 identical over 8 bases. This CDR3 region has 14 residues. V lost 8 bases, J lost 1 base, and 6 bases stayed unmatched. The CDR3 reads CASQDRGGNTEAFF. The CDR3 DNA reads TGTGCCAGCCAAGACAGGGGAGGGAACACTGAAGCTTTCTTT.